The 20 T cell receptor beta chains reported below all come from one sample, sequenced in a study of blood T cell repertoires in COVID-19. The assay was immunoSEQ multiplex PCR, and TCRdb's table has in-frame clones only and misses some. The repertoire includes 250,000 to 350,000 clones, about 90% of them detected once, and approximately 4% sits in the top ten. Sequences were obtained from PBMCs or T cells enriched from blood (not recorded which). The receptors come from a woman between 18 and 29 years old with acute COVID-19.

The V and J genes are TRBV25-1 and TRBJ1-2; TRBD1 might be the D (6 bases). Trimming removed 3 bases at V and 7 bases at J, with 15 bases between. This CDR3 has 14 residues. Per germline, CDR1 MGHDK and CDR2 SYGVNS. The CDR3: CASSDPDRFLGYTF. In DNA form, the CDR3 reads TGTGCCAGCAGTGATCCCGACAGGTTCCTTGGCTACACCTTC.

The V and J genes are TRBV2 and TRBJ2-4, with 8 positions matching TRBD1. CDR3 length: 18 residues. CDR1 is SNHLY, CDR2 FYNNEI, per germline. V shed 7 bases, J shed 0 bases, and the junction held 14 bases outside the gene matches. CDR3 bases: TGTGCCAGCATCCCGCCTATTGGACAGGGCCGAGCCAAAAACATTCAGTACTTC. Encoded protein: CASIPPIGQGRAKNIQYF.

The rearrangement joins TRBV3-1 (or the pseudogene TRBV3-2) to TRBJ1-2; 7 bases map to TRBD1. The V gene end was trimmed by 4 bases and the J gene end by 8 bases; junction bases not matched to a gene: 7. CDR3 length: 13 residues. The germline gives CDR1 LGHDT, CDR2 YNNKEL (reference sequence). CDR3: CASSPTGNLGYTF. CDR3 DNA sequence: TGTGCCAGCAGCCCGACAGGGAATTTAGGCTACACCTTC.

The genes are TRBV6-1 and TRBJ2-7; 7 bases agree with TRBD2. The junction had 3 bases not matched to a gene; V was cut back by 1 base and J by 3 bases. CDR3 length: 14 residues. Germline CDR1 MNHNS, CDR2 SASEGT. The CDR3 nucleotides are TGTGCCAGCAGTGAAGGCGCTAGCGGCTACGAGCAGTACTTC. Its translation: CASSEGASGYEQYF.

The J gene is TRBJ2-1, the V gene TRBV11-3, with TRBD1 as a possible D gene (5 bases). The CDR3 has 16 amino acids. Deletions cut 1 base from V and 0 bases from J, with 10 bases between. Per germline, CDR1 SGHNT and CDR2 YENEEA. The DNA of the CDR3 is TGTGCCAGCAGCTTAGGTCGACAGAGCTCCTACAATGAGCAGTTCTTC. It specifies CASSLGRQSSYNEQFF.

This clone was seen once. The CDR3 region has the DNA TGCGCCAGCAGCTGGGGACAGGGGCGAAATTCACCCCTCCACTTT. It encodes CASSWGQGRNSPLHF. The rearrangement links TRBV5-1 to TRBJ1-6; TRBD1 agrees at 10 bases. Per germline, CDR1 SGHRS and CDR2 YFSETQ. The CDR3 has 15 residues. The V gene end was trimmed by 3 bases and the J gene end by 7 bases; junction bases not matched to a gene: 4.

The genes are TRBV2 and TRBJ2-7, with D perhaps TRBD2 (5 bases). Deletions cut 8 bases from V and 1 base from J, with 9 bases between. The CDR3 is 12 residues long. Germline-derived CDR1 and CDR2 are SNHLY and FYNNEI. The CDR3 bases are TGTGCCAGCTCCTGGGAGTCCTACGAGCAGTACTTC. Its translation: CASSWESYEQYF.

The chain recombines TRBV5-1 with TRBJ2-2, with 10 bases matching TRBD1. The CDR3 has 16 amino acids. Losses at the gene ends were 7 bases for V and 5 bases for J; bases not matched to a gene: 11. CDR1 is SGHRS, CDR2 YFSETQ, per germline. For the CDR3, the DNA is TGCGCCAGCGACGGTACCGGGACAGGGGTGACCGGGGAGCTGTTTTTT. Translation gives CASDGTGTGVTGELFF.

The chain uses TRBV5-1 and TRBJ2-2; 8 bases fit TRBD1. Germline trimming cut 0 bases from V and 3 bases from J; bases unmatched to any gene: 10. The germline V gene has CDR1 SGHRS and CDR2 YFSETQ. The CDR3 runs to 18 residues. The CDR3 DNA follows: TGCGCCAGCAGCTTGGGGACAGGGCCGGGTACCGACACCGGGGAGCTGTTTTTT. It codes for CASSLGTGPGTDTGELFF.

The chain links TRBV19 to TRBJ1-5, with a tentative D call TRBD1 (5 bases). The CDR3 is 17 residues long. Germline CDR1 is LNHDA and CDR2 is SQIVND (reference sequence). Trimming cost V 3 bases and J 6 bases, with 21 bases left between them. The CDR3 nucleotides read TGTGCCAGTAGTATGTCCCAACGGCAGGGCTGGGTTCAGCCCCAGCATTTT. This translates into CASSMSQRQGWVQPQHF.

This sequence joins TRBV7-9 and TRBJ2-1; 14 nucleotides agree with TRBD2. The trim removed 5 bases at V and 7 bases at J, leaving 10 bases unmatched. The CDR3 spans 17 residues. The germline V gene encodes CDR1 SEHNR and CDR2 FQNEAQ (reference sequence). The DNA of the CDR3 is TGTGCCAGCAGCAATCCGGGACTAGCGGGAGTTAGGAATGAGCAGTTCTTC. Protein sequence: CASSNPGLAGVRNEQFF.

The DNA of the CDR3 is TGTGCCAGCAGTGTTGCCACAGGGTACACTGAAGCTTTCTTT. It yields the protein CASSVATGYTEAFF. The chain couples TRBV28 to TRBJ1-1; a possible D gene is TRBD1 (6 bases). This CDR3 comprises 14 residues. Trimming cost V 5 bases and J 3 bases, with 13 bases left between them. Per the germline V gene, CDR1 is MDHEN and CDR2 is SYDVKM.

The chain joins TRBV30 to TRBJ1-2, with 9 bases matching TRBD1. V was pared by 6 bases and J by 2 bases, with 10 bases of the junction left unmatched. CDR3 length equals 15 residues. Germline V gives CDR1 GTSNPN, CDR2 SVGIG (reference sequence). CDR3 residues: CACPRGQGSNYGYTF. CDR3 nucleotides: TGTGCCTGCCCCCGGGGACAGGGCTCGAACTATGGCTACACCTTC.

The rearrangement joins TRBV28 to TRBJ1-2; possibly TRBD1 for D (6 bases). CDR3 length: 14 amino acids. The V end lost 3 bases, the J end lost 3 bases, and 11 bases lay between the germline ends. Per the germline V gene, CDR1 is MDHEN and CDR2 is SYDVKM. In DNA form, the CDR3 reads TGTGCCAGCAGTTTTAGGGGGGGCCACTATGGCTACACCTTC. Its protein is CASSFRGGHYGYTF.

The chain has TRBV7-9 and TRBJ1-2; possible D gene TRBD1, 6 bases. Germline V lookup: CDR1 SEHNR, CDR2 FQNEAQ (reference sequence). The CDR3 consists of 16 residues. The V gene lost 1 base and the J gene lost 6 bases, with 18 bases spanning the gap. The CDR3, as DNA: TGTGCCAGCAGCTTAGGGGCGAGTCCAGGGGCGGATGGCTACACCTTC. Translated: CASSLGASPGADGYTF.

CDR3 residues: CASSPIDRGFPETQYF. The CDR3 DNA reads as TGCGCCAGCAGCCCCATTGACAGGGGTTTTCCAGAGACCCAGTACTTC. The chain recombines TRBV4-1 with TRBJ2-5; the match to TRBD1 covers 8 bases. The CDR3 is made up of 16 amino acids. Germline values: CDR1 MGHRA, CDR2 YSYEKL. J gave up 4 bases and V 4 bases, and 11 bases lay outside the gene matches.

The CDR3 region is CASSLTGSSYGYTF. CDR3 nucleotide sequence: TGTGCCAGTAGCCTGACAGGGAGCAGCTATGGCTACACCTTC. This sequence joins TRBV19 and TRBJ1-2, with 7 positions matching TRBD1. The germline gives CDR1 LNHDA, CDR2 SQIVND (reference sequence). V lost 6 bases, J lost 4 bases, and 8 bases stayed unmatched. The CDR3 loop spans 14 amino acids. Drawing the rest from reference TRBV19 and TRBJ1-2, the complete variable domain is DGGITQSPKYLFRKEGQNVTLSCEQNLNHDAMYWYRQDPGQGLRLIYYSQIVNDFQKGDIAEGYSVSREKKESFPLTVTSAQKNPTAFYLCASSLTGSSYGYTFGSGTRLTVV.

V usage is TRBV27 and J usage is TRBJ2-2, with 8 bases matching TRBD2. After removal of 6 bases from V and 2 bases from J, the junction contained 8 bases not matched to a gene. This CDR3 spans 16 amino acids. Looked up from germline, CDR1 is MNHEY and CDR2 is SMNVEV (reference sequence). CDR3 sequence: CASSIDSGVNTGELFF. As DNA, the CDR3 is TGTGCCAGCAGCATAGATAGCGGGGTCAACACCGGGGAGCTGTTTTTT.

The table lists this clone with many counts. The gene calls are TRBV28 and TRBJ1-5; 9 bases fit TRBD1. V lost 1 base, J lost 7 bases, and 5 bases stayed unmatched. CDR1 MDHEN and CDR2 SYDVKM come from the germline V gene. The CDR3 is 15 amino acids. This CDR3 reads CASSLLGQGGQPQHF. In DNA, the CDR3 is TGTGCCAGCAGTTTATTGGGACAGGGAGGGCAGCCCCAGCATTTT.

This chain uses TRBV5-4 with TRBJ1-2; D remains unclear. The germline CDR1 and CDR2 sequences are SGHNT and YYREEE (reference sequence). This CDR3 has 12 residues. V was pared by 0 bases and J by 7 bases, with 7 bases between. The CDR3 loop reads CASSLDGGGYTF. The CDR3 DNA is TGTGCCAGCAGCTTGGACGGCGGTGGCTACACCTTC.